The rows below give T cell receptor beta chains drawn from one sample of a study of lymphopenia after photon versus proton radiotherapy. Here immunoSEQ multiplex PCR was the method, and the copy in TCRdb shows in-frame clones only, minus some. The table includes approximately 66,000 clones, about 86% detected once. The sample here was peripheral blood, taken from a patient treated with photon-based radiotherapy. Receptors were obtained from a middle-aged man with gastric cancer. CDR3s include the opening cysteine and the closing phenylalanine or tryptophan. The D gene is left open where the match is weak. Only part of the rows carry a size: once, few, many, or a class if the clone is expanded.

v_call	d_call	j_call	clone_size	cdr3_aa	cdr3_nt
TRBV7-2	TRBD1	TRBJ1-1	-	CASSGRTGSGTEAFF	TGTGCCAGCAGCGGCCGGACAGGGAGCGGCACTGAAGCTTTCTTT
TRBV6-8	-	TRBJ1-5	-	CATLRGGYQPQHF	TGTGCCACCCTAAGGGGAGGGTATCAGCCCCAGCATTTT
TRBV9	-	TRBJ1-1	-	CASSVAGETEAFF	TGTGCCAGCAGCGTAGCGGGGGAGACTGAAGCTTTCTTT
TRBV2	TRBD1	TRBJ2-2	-	CASSAGGTGELFF	TGTGCCAGCAGCGCAGGGGGCACCGGGGAGCTGTTTTTT
TRBV5-4	-	TRBJ1-5	-	CASSLDDQPQHF	TGTGCCAGCAGCTTGGACGATCAGCCCCAGCATTTT
TRBV10-3	-	TRBJ2-1	-	CAISESWAGAYNEQFF	TGTGCCATCAGTGAGTCGTGGGCGGGGGCATACAATGAGCAGTTCTTC
TRBV2	-	TRBJ1-5	-	CASRRTREGHPQHF	TGTGCCAGCAGGAGGACCAGGGAAGGGCACCCCCAGCATTTT
TRBV7-2	TRBD1	TRBJ1-6	once	CASSSHRDRATPLHF	TGTGCCAGCAGCTCCCATAGGGACAGGGCGACACCCCTCCACTTT
TRBV12-5	TRBD2	TRBJ2-5	-	CASGLGGSGGKETQYF	TGTGCTAGTGGTTTGGGTGGTAGCGGGGGGAAAGAGACCCAGTACTTC
TRBV18	-	TRBJ1-4	-	CASSKETNEKLFF	TGTGCCAGCTCAAAAGAAACTAATGAAAAACTGTTTTTT
TRBV5-1	-	TRBJ2-7	medium-sized	CASTGTDAYEQYF	TGCGCCAGCACCGGGACGGATGCCTACGAGCAGTACTTC
TRBV21-1	-	TRBJ2-5	-	CASSKNNRTYQETQYF	TGTGCCAGCAGCAAAAACAACCGAACTTACCAAGAGACCCAGTACTTC
TRBV5-8	-	TRBJ2-7	-	CASSPSGTLGDEQYF	TGTGCCAGCAGCCCTTCCGGGACCCTGGGGGACGAGCAGTACTTC
TRBV15	-	TRBJ2-5	-	CATSRMRGYQETQYF	TGTGCCACCAGCAGGATGAGGGGATACCAAGAGACCCAGTACTTC
TRBV19	-	TRBJ1-5	-	CASDPWGRTYSNQPQHF	TGTGCCAGTGACCCCTGGGGCAGAACCTATAGCAATCAGCCCCAGCATTTT
TRBV7-9	-	TRBJ1-6	-	CASSLDQGSSPLHF	TGTGCCAGCAGCTTAGATCAGGGGAGTTCACCCCTCCACTTT
TRBV19	TRBD1	TRBJ1-4	-	CASGDSRAVRREKLFF	TGTGCCAGTGGGGACAGCCGCGCAGTTAGGCGTGAAAAACTGTTTTTT
TRBV7-9	TRBD1	TRBJ1-2	-	CASSSGQGNYGYTF	TGTGCCAGCAGCTCAGGACAGGGGAACTATGGCTACACCTTC
TRBV25-1	TRBD1	TRBJ1-1	-	CASTETGGDTEAFF	TGTGCCAGCACCGAAACAGGGGGGGACACTGAAGCTTTCTTT
TRBV11-3	-	TRBJ2-7	-	CASSLDSATYEQYF	TGTGCCAGCAGCTTAGATAGCGCAACCTACGAGCAGTACTTC
TRBV11-2	-	TRBJ1-1	-	CASSLGGQGLTEAFF	TGTGCCAGCAGCTTAGGGGGGCAGGGGCTGACTGAAGCTTTCTTT
TRBV6-1	TRBD2	TRBJ2-5	-	CASEVERGRETQYF	TGTGCCAGCGAAGTGGAGCGGGGGCGGGAGACCCAGTACTTC
TRBV19	-	TRBJ1-2	-	CASSIGDLGAYGYTF	TGTGCCAGTAGTATCGGTGATCTAGGAGCCTATGGCTACACCTTC
TRBV19	-	TRBJ2-7	-	CASSIGGSPGSYEQYF	TGTGCCAGTAGTATAGGGGGATCTCCGGGGTCCTACGAGCAGTACTTC
TRBV9	-	TRBJ2-3	-	CASSVDGSSTDTQYF	TGTGCCAGCAGCGTAGATGGATCTAGCACAGATACGCAGTATTTT
TRBV19	TRBD2	TRBJ2-5	-	CASSFGLAGGETQYF	TGTGCCAGTAGTTTCGGACTAGCGGGGGGTGAGACCCAGTACTTC
TRBV5-1	-	TRBJ2-3	-	CASSLGGHHNTDTQYF	TGCGCCAGCAGCTTGGGGGGACACCATAACACAGATACGCAGTATTTT
TRBV19	-	TRBJ1-3	-	CASSISTGRTIYF	TGTGCCAGTAGTATCTCGACCGGGAGGACCATATATTTT
TRBV19	-	TRBJ1-2	-	CASSMGKRGGGYTF	TGTGCCAGTAGTATGGGTAAAAGGGGCGGGGGCTACACCTTC
TRBV7-2	TRBD1	TRBJ1-5	-	CASSLRQGAAQPQHF	TGTGCCAGCAGCTTGAGGCAGGGGGCCGCTCAGCCCCAGCATTTT
TRBV6-1	-	TRBJ1-5	-	CASSSGTTGQPQHF	TGTGCCAGCAGCAGTGGGACCACAGGACAGCCCCAGCATTTT
TRBV7-2	TRBD1	TRBJ2-1	-	CASSPRTGGYNEQFF	TGTGCCAGCAGCCCCAGGACAGGGGGGTACAATGAGCAGTTCTTC
TRBV12-5	-	TRBJ2-1	few	CASGLFGNEQFF	TGTGCTAGTGGTTTGTTCGGCAATGAGCAGTTCTTC
TRBV10-2	-	TRBJ1-1	-	CASSGTGGSRAEAFF	TGCGCCAGCAGTGGGACGGGGGGCTCCCGTGCTGAAGCTTTCTTT
TRBV2	-	TRBJ2-7	-	CASSDPGHQTYEQYF	TGTGCCAGCAGTGACCCGGGACACCAAACCTACGAGCAGTACTTC
TRBV5-1	-	TRBJ2-2	-	CASSWGTGELFF	TGCGCCAGCAGCTGGGGGACCGGGGAGCTGTTTTTT
TRBV5-4	TRBD1	TRBJ2-7	-	CASSQEGGEDRGYEQYF	TGTGCCAGCAGCCAAGAGGGAGGCGAGGACAGGGGCTACGAGCAGTACTTC
TRBV29-1	-	TRBJ1-2	-	CSVESTQLINYGYTF	TGCAGCGTTGAATCGACGCAGCTCATTAACTATGGCTACACCTTC
TRBV30	-	TRBJ2-3	-	CAWTVESTDTQYF	TGTGCCTGGACTGTCGAGAGCACAGATACGCAGTATTTT
TRBV27	TRBD1	TRBJ2-7	-	CLPPGTGENYEQYF	TGTCTGCCGCCCGGGACAGGGGAAAACTACGAGCAGTACTTC
TRBV7-9	-	TRBJ1-3	few	CASSLSFGGDTIYF	TGTGCCAGCAGCTTATCTTTTGGAGGGGACACCATATATTTT
TRBV28	-	TRBJ1-1	-	CASRKYTEAFF	TGTGCCAGCAGGAAGTACACTGAAGCTTTCTTT
TRBV7-3	TRBD2	TRBJ2-1	-	CASSSGLAGDEQFF	TGTGCCAGCAGCTCGGGACTAGCGGGGGATGAGCAGTTCTTC
TRBV5-1	-	TRBJ1-1	-	CASSDGTGNTEAFF	TGCGCCAGCAGCGACGGGACGGGGAACACTGAAGCTTTCTTT
TRBV6-1	TRBD1	TRBJ2-5	-	CASGDREETQYF	TGTGCCAGTGGAGACAGGGAAGAGACCCAGTACTTC
TRBV6-5	-	TRBJ1-1	medium-sized	CASSPGANTEAFF	TGTGCCAGCAGTCCAGGGGCGAACACTGAAGCTTTCTTT
TRBV27	TRBD1	TRBJ2-3	-	CASSLQLGQGAYTQYF	TGTGCCAGCAGCCTTCAGCTGGGACAGGGGGCGTATACGCAGTATTTT
TRBV18	-	TRBJ1-1	-	CASSPFAQLNTEAFF	TGTGCCAGCTCACCTTTCGCCCAATTGAACACTGAAGCTTTCTTT
TRBV19	TRBD1	TRBJ1-2	-	CASRTGIDYGYTF	TGTGCCAGTAGGACAGGGATAGACTATGGCTACACCTTC
TRBV5-5	TRBD1	TRBJ1-5	-	CASSPTGGIGQPQHF	TGTGCCAGCAGCCCGACAGGGGGTATCGGTCAGCCCCAGCATTTT
TRBV30	-	TRBJ1-2	-	CAWSVRGLRGIYGYTF	TGTGCCTGGAGTGTACGGGGGTTGAGGGGGATCTATGGCTACACCTTC
TRBV6-1	-	TRBJ2-7	once	CASSRGLVYEQYF	TGTGCCAGCAGCCGGGGCTTGGTCTACGAGCAGTACTTC
TRBV14	-	TRBJ1-1	-	CASSHCVFCETMNTEAFF	TGTGCCAGCAGCCATTGTGTGTTTTGTGAAACCATGAACACTGAAGCTTTCTTT
TRBV4-2	TRBD1	TRBJ1-1	-	CASSHIPGQGAVNTEAFF	TGTGCCAGCAGCCACATTCCGGGACAGGGGGCGGTAAACACTGAAGCTTTCTTT
TRBV6-6	-	TRBJ1-4	-	CASNLGRQGEKLFF	TGTGCCAGCAACCTAGGACGGCAGGGGGAAAAACTGTTTTTT